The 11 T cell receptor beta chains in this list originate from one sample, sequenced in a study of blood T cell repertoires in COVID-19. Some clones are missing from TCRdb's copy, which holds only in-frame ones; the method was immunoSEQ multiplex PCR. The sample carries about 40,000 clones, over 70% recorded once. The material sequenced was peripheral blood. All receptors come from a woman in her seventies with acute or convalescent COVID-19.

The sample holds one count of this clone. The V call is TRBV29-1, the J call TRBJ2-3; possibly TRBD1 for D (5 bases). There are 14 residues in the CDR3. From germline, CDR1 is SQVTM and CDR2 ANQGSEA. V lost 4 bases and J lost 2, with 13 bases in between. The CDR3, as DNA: TGCAGCGTTGGGGAAGGGGCCATCACAGATACGCAGTATTTT. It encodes CSVGEGAITDTQYF.

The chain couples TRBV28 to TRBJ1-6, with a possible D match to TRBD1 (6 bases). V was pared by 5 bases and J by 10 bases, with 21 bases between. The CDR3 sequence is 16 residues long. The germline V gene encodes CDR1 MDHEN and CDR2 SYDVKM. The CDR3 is CASSHPLRQQGSPLHF. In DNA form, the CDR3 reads TGTGCCAGCAGTCACCCTTTAAGGCAACAGGGCTCACCCCTCCACTTT.

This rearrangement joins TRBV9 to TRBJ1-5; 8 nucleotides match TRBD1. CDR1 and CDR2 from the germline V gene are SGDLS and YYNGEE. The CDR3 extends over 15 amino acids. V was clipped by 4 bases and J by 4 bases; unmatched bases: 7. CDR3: CASSSGQGGNQPQHF. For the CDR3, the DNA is TGTGCCAGCAGCTCCGGACAGGGAGGGAATCAGCCCCAGCATTTT.

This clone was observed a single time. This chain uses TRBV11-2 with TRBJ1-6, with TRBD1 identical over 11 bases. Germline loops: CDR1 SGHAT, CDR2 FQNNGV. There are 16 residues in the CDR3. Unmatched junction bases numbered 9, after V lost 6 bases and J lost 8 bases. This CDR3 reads CASSRGQGAFDSPLHF. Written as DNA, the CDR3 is TGTGCCAGCAGTCGCGGACAGGGGGCATTTGATTCACCCCTCCACTTT.

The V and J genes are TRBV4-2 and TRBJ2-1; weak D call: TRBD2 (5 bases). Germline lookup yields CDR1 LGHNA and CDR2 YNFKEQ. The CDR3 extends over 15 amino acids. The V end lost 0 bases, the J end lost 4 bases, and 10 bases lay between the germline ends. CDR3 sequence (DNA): TGTGCCAGCAGCCAAGAAGAGGGCCAGTACAATGAGCAGTTCTTC. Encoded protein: CASSQEEGQYNEQFF.

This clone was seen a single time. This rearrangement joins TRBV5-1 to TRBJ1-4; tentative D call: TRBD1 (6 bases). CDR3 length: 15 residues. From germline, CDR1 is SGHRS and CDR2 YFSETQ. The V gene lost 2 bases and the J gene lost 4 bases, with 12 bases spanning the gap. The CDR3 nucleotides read TGCGCCAGCAGCTTTCGAACAGGGAGTAATGAAAAACTGTTTTTT. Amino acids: CASSFRTGSNEKLFF.

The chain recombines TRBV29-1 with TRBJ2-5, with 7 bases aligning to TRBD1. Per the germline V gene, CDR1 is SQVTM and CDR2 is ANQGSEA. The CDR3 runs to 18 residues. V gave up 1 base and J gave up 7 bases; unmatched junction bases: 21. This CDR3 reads CSVEGHFRAAGGSGTQYF. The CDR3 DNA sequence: TGCAGCGTTGAAGGGCACTTCCGGGCCGCAGGGGGATCGGGGACCCAGTACTTC. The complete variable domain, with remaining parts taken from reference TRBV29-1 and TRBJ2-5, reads SAVISQKPSRDICQRGTSLTIQCQVDSQVTMMFWYRQQPGQSLTLIATANQGSEATYESGFVIDKFPISRPNLTFSTLTVSNMSPEDSSIYLCSVEGHFRAAGGSGTQYFGPGTRLLVL.

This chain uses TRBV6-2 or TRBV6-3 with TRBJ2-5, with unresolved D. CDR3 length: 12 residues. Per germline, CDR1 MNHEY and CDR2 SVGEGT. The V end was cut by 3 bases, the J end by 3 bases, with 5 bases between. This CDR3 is CASSYREETQYF. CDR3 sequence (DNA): TGTGCCAGCAGTTATCGGGAAGAGACCCAGTACTTC.

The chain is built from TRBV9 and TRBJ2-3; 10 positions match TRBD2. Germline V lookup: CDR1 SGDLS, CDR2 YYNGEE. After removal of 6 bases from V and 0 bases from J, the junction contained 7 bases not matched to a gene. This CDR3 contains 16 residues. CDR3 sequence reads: CASTSSGSFSTDTQYF. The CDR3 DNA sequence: TGTGCCAGCACTTCTAGCGGGAGCTTTAGCACAGATACGCAGTATTTT.

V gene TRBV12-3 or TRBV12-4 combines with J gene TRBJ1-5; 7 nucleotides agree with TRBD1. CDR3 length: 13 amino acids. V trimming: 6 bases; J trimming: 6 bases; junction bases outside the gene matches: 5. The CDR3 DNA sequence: TGTGCCAGCAGCCCGGACAGGACTCAGCCCCAGCATTTT. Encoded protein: CASSPDRTQPQHF.

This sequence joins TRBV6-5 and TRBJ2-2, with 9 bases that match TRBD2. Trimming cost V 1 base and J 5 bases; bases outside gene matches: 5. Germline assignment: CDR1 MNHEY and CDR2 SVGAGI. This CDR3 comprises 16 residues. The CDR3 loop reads CASSYLGTSLTGELFF. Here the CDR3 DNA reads TGTGCCAGCAGTTACTTAGGGACTAGCCTAACCGGGGAGCTGTTTTTT.